This T cell receptor (beta chain) was sequenced during a study of blood T cell repertoires in COVID-19. The CDR3 extends over 15 amino acids. The V end was cut by 5 bases, the J end by 7 bases, with 15 bases between. Germline V CDR1 and CDR2: LNHNV, YYDKDF (reference sequence). In the original analysis: Researchers report that nucleated cell counts were estimated from reference gene primer amplification. Generated by immunoSEQ multiplex PCR, the TCRdb table keeps only in-frame clones and is missing some. V and J calls and clone size follow that table, whereas D and trimming were derived from the DNA. This table has 140,000 to 150,000 clones, over 75% appearing once.

The V and J genes are TRBV15 and TRBJ1-6; maybe TRBD1 (5 bases). Material: peripheral blood. The source of this sequence is a man aged 70 or older with acute or convalescent COVID-19. The CDR3 DNA sequence: TGTGCCACCAGCGTTCGACAGACAAAGAATTCACCCCTCCACTTT. It is translated as CATSVRQTKNSPLHF.